The 8 T cell receptor beta chains below were found in one sample sequenced in a study of cytomegalovirus exposure and HLA in healthy donors. The PCR used 60 Vbeta and 13 Jbeta primers. Libraries were prepared by immunoSEQ multiplex PCR; TCRdb keeps only in-frame clonotypes and omits some of them. The sample includes approximately 130,000 clones, around 83% of them seen just once. Sequenced material: PBMCs. These TCRs come from a woman in her 30s in good health and CMV-seropositive.

CDR3 region: CASSLSGKAFF. The DNA for the CDR3 is TGTGCCAGCAGCTTGTCGGGGAAAGCTTTCTTT. This chain links TRBV5-4 with TRBJ1-1, with D hard to call. The CDR3 has 11 amino acids. Germline V gene lookup returns CDR1 SGHNT and CDR2 YYREEE (reference sequence). Deletions cut 1 base from V and 9 bases from J, with 7 bases between.

The CDR3 DNA follows: TGTGCCAGCAGCTTGGTGGGGGCGCGGTACTATGGCTACACCTTC. Protein product: CASSLVGARYYGYTF. The rearrangement joins TRBV5-4 to TRBJ1-2, with a tentative D call TRBD1 (6 bases). The CDR3 consists of 15 residues. Germline assignment: CDR1 SGHNT and CDR2 YYREEE (reference sequence). Trimming stripped 0 bases from V and 3 bases from J, with 12 bases between.

This clone was seen a handful of times. The chain carries TRBV2 and TRBJ2-7; TRBD1 aligns across 9 bases. The CDR3 has 14 amino acids. Unmatched junction bases numbered 9, after V lost 7 bases and J lost 5 bases. CDR1 is SNHLY, CDR2 FYNNEI, per germline. The CDR3 bases are TGTGCCAGCACTCCTCAGGGACAGGGCGACGAGCAGTACTTC. It is translated as CASTPQGQGDEQYF. The complete variable domain, with remaining parts taken from reference TRBV2 and TRBJ2-7, reads EPEVTQTPSHQVTQMGQEVILRCVPISNHLYFYWYRQILGQKVEFLVSFYNNEISEKSEIFDDQFSVERPDGSNFTLKIRSTKLEDSAMYFCASTPQGQGDEQYFGPGTRLTVT.

This chain links TRBV4-1 with TRBJ1-1; TRBD1 matches at 9 bases. V lost 0 bases, J lost 7 bases, and 6 bases stayed unmatched. Germline values: CDR1 MGHRA, CDR2 YSYEKL. The CDR3 is 15 amino acids. The CDR3 sequence: CASSQDNRGRGEAFF. The DNA for the CDR3 is TGCGCCAGCAGCCAAGATAACAGGGGGCGCGGTGAAGCTTTCTTT.

In DNA form, the CDR3 reads TGCGCCAGCAGCTCTGATCCAAACAGCTCAAACCGACAGTTCTTC. Translating it yields CASSSDPNSSNRQFF. The gene calls are TRBV5-1 and TRBJ2-1; D is ambiguous. The CDR3 length is 15 residues. Looked up from germline, CDR1 is SGHRS and CDR2 is YFSETQ. Trimming pared 3 bases from V and 13 bases from J, leaving 23 bases between.

This clone has just one count. This chain joins TRBV2 and TRBJ1-4; 8 bases map to TRBD1. The V gene end was trimmed by 5 bases and the J gene end by 2 bases; junction bases not matched to a gene: 7. The germline gives CDR1 SNHLY, CDR2 FYNNEI. The CDR3 runs 16 residues. The CDR3 loop reads CASSSPGGLTNEKLFF. The CDR3 DNA is TGTGCCAGCAGTTCCCCAGGGGGCTTGACTAATGAAAAACTGTTTTTT.

This rearrangement joins TRBV28 to TRBJ1-2, with a possible D match to TRBD1 (5 bases). Germline CDR1 is MDHEN and CDR2 is SYDVKM. CDR3 length: 14 amino acids. V was cut by 6 bases and J by 2 bases, with 13 bases left in between. For the CDR3, the DNA is TGTGCCAGCAGGAGGGACTCCGTGAACTATGGCTACACCTTC. It encodes CASRRDSVNYGYTF.

The chain links TRBV30 to TRBJ2-7; 13 nucleotides agree with TRBD2. The junction had 2 bases not matched to a gene; V was cut back by 3 bases and J by 3 bases. This CDR3 has 14 amino acids. Germline CDR1 and CDR2: GTSNPN and SVGIG (reference sequence). The CDR3 nucleotides are TGTGCCTGGAGCCGGACTAGCGGGGGCTACGAGCAGTACTTC. Amino acid sequence: CAWSRTSGGYEQYF.